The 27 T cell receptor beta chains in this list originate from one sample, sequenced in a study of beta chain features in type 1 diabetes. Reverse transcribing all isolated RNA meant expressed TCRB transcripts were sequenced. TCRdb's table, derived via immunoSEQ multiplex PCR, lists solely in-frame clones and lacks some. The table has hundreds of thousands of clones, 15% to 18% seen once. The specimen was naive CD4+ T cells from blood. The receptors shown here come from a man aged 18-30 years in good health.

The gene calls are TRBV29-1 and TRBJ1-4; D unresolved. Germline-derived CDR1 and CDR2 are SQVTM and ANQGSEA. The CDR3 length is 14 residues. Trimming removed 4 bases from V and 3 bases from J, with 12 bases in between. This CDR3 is CSVGVGLANEKLFF. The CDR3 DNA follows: TGCAGCGTTGGGGTGGGGTTGGCTAATGAAAAACTGTTTTTT.

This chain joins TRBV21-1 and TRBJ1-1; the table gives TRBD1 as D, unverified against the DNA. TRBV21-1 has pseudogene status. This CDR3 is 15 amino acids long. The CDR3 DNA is TGTGCCAGCAGCACGAGGGACAGATTTAACACTGAAGCTTTCTTT. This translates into CASSTRDRFNTEAFF.

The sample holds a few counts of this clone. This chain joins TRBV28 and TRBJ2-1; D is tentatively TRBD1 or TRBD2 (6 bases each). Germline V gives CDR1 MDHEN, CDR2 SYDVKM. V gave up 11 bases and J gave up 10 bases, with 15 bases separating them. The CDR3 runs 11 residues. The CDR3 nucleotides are TGTGCCGCGTCCCGGAGGGGGGAGCAGTTCTTC. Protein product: CAASRRGEQFF. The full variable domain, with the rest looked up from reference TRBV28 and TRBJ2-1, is DVKVTQSSRYLVKRTGEKVFLECVQDMDHENMFWYRQDPGLGLRLIYFSYDVKMKEKGDIPEGYSVSREKKERFSLILESASTNQTSMYLCAASRRGEQFFGPGTRLTVL.

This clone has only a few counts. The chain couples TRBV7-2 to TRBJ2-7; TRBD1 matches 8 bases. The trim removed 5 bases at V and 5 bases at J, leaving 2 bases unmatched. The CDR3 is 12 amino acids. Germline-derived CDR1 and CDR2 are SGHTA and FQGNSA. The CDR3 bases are TGTGCCAGCAGCAGGACAGGGAACGAGCAGTACTTC. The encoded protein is CASSRTGNEQYF.

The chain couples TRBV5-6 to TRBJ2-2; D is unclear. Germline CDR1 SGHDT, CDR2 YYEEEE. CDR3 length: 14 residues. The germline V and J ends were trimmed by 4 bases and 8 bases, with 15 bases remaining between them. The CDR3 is CASSTGPLEGELFF. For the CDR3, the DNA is TGTGCCAGCAGCACTGGGCCATTAGAAGGGGAGCTGTTTTTT.

The CDR3 sequence is CASSQDGPGTSGVGELFF. CDR3 DNA: TGTGCCAGCAGCCAAGATGGTCCCGGGACTAGCGGGGTCGGGGAGCTGTTTTTT. V gene TRBV4-2 combines with J gene TRBJ2-2; 13 bases align to TRBD2. CDR1 and CDR2 from the germline V gene are LGHNA and YNFKEQ. V lost 0 bases, J lost 7 bases, and 8 bases stayed unmatched. This CDR3 comprises 18 residues.

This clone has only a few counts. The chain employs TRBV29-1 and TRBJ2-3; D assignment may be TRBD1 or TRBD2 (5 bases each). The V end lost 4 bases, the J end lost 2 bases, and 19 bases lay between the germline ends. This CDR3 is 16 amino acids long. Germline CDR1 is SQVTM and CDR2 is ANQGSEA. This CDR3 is CSVVLQAAVDTDTQYF. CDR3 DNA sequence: TGCAGCGTTGTCCTACAGGCAGCGGTGGACACAGATACGCAGTATTTT.

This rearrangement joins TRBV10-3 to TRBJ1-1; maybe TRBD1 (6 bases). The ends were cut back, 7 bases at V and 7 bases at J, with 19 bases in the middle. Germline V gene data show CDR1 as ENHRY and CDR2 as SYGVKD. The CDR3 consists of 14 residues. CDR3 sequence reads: CAITATGLGLEAFF. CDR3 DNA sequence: TGTGCCATCACCGCTACAGGGTTGGGTCTTGAAGCTTTCTTT.

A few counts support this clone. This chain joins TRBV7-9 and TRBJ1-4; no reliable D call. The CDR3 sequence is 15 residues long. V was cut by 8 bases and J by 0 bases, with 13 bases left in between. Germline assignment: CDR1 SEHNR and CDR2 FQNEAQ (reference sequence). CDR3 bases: TGTGCCAGCCGTTTCGACCGGGCAACTAATGAAAAACTGTTTTTT. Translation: CASRFDRATNEKLFF. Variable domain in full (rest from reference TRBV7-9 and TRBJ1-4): DTGVSQNPRHKITKRGQNVTFRCDPISEHNRLYWYRQTLGQGPEFLTYFQNEAQLEKSRLLSDRFSAERPKGSFSTLEIQRTEQGDSAMYLCASRFDRATNEKLFFGSGTQLSVL.

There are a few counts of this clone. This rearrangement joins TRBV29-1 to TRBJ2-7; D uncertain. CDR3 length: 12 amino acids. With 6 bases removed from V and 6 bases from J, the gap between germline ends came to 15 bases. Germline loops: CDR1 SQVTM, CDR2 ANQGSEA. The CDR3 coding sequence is TGCAGCGTATACCGTCTGGGCGGCGAGCAGTACTTC. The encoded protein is CSVYRLGGEQYF.

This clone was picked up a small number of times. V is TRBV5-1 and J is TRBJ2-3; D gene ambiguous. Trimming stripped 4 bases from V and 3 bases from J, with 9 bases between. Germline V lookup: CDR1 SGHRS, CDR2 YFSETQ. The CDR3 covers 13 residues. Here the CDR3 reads CASSVGLTDTQYF. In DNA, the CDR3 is TGCGCCAGCAGCGTCGGATTGACAGATACGCAGTATTTT. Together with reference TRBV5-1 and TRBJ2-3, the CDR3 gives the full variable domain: KAGVTQTPRYLIKTRGQQVTLSCSPISGHRSVSWYQQTPGQGLQFLFEYFSETQRNKGNFPGRFSGRQFSNSRSEMNVSTLELGDSALYLCASSVGLTDTQYFGPGTRLTVL.

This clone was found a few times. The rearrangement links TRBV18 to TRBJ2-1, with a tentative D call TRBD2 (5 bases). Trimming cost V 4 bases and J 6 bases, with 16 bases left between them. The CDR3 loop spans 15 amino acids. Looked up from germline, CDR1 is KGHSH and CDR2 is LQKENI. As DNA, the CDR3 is TGTGCCAGCTCACTAGAGGGAACCTTCGGCAATGAGCAGTTCTTC. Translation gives CASSLEGTFGNEQFF.

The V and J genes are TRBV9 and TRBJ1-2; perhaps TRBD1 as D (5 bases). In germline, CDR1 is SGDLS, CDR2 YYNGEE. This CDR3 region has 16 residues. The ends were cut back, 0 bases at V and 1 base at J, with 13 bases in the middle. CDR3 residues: CASSVVSGPNNYGYTF. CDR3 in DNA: TGTGCCAGCAGCGTAGTATCAGGGCCTAATAACTATGGCTACACCTTC. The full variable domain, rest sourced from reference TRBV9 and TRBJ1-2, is DSGVTQTPKHLITATGQRVTLRCSPRSGDLSVYWYQQSLDQGLQFLIQYYNGEERAKGNILERFSAQQFPDLHSELNLSSLELGDSALYFCASSVVSGPNNYGYTFGSGTRLTVV.

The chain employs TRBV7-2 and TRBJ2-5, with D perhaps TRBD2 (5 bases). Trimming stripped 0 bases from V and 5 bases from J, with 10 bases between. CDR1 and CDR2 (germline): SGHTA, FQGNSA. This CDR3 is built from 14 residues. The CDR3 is CASSLARVMETQYF. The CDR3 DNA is TGTGCCAGCAGCTTAGCGAGGGTAATGGAGACCCAGTACTTC.

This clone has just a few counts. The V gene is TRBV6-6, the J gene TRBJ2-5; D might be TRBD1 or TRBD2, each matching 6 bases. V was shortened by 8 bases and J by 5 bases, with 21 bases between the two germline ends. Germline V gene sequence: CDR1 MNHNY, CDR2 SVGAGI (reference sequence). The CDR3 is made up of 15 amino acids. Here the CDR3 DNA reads TGTGCCAGCTATCCTGGGGGGCAGACACGCGAGACCCAGTACTTC. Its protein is CASYPGGQTRETQYF.

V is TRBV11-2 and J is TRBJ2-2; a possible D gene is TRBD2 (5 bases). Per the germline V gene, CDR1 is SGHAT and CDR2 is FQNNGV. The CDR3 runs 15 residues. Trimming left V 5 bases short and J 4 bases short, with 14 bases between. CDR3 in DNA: TGTGCCAGCAGCCAACCCTTCCGGGGCACCGGGGAGCTGTTTTTT. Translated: CASSQPFRGTGELFF.

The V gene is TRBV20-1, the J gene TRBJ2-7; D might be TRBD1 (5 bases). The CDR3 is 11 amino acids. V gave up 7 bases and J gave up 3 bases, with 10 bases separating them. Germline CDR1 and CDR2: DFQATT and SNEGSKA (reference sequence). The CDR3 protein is CSGGQDYEQYF. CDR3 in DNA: TGCAGTGGAGGACAAGACTACGAGCAGTACTTC.

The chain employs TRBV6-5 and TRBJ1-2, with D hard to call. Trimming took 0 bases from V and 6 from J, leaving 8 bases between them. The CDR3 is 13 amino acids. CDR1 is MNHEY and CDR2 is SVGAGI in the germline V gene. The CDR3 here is CASSYSVRDGYTF. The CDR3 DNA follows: TGTGCCAGCAGTTACTCGGTGCGAGATGGCTACACCTTC.

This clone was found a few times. CDR3 residues: CASSSGQGISYEQYF. The CDR3, as DNA: TGTGCCAGCTCATCCGGACAGGGAATCTCCTACGAGCAGTACTTC. This chain uses TRBV18 with TRBJ2-7, with 8 bases that match TRBD1. V trimming: 5 bases; J trimming: 0 bases; junction bases outside the gene matches: 6. This CDR3 has 15 amino acids. CDR1 and CDR2 (germline): KGHSH, LQKENI.

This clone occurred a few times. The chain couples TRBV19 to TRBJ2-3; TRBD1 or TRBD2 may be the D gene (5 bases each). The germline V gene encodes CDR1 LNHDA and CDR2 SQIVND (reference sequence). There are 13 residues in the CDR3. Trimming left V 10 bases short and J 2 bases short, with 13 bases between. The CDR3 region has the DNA TGTGCCACCGGGACGGGAACCACAGATACGCAGTATTTT. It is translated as CATGTGTTDTQYF.

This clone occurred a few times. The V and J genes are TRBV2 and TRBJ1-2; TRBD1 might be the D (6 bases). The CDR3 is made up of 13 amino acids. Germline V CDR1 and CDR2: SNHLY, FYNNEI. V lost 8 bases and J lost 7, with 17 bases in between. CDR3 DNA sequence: TGTGCCAGCTGGACGGGGGGCCCATCTGGCTACACCTTC. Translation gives CASWTGGPSGYTF.

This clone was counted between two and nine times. Here the CDR3 reads CASSLAGQQKVYF. CDR3 bases: TGTGCCAGCAGCTTAGCGGGACAGCAAAAAGTTTACTTC. The gene calls are TRBV7-8 and TRBJ2-7; 7 bases match TRBD1. Germline values: CDR1 SGHVS, CDR2 FQNEAQ. The V and J ends lost 0 bases and 13 bases, in that order; junction bases with no gene match: 9. CDR3 length: 13 amino acids. The entire variable domain, with the rest obtained from reference TRBV7-8 and TRBJ2-7, is as follows: GAGVSQSPRYKVAKRGQDVALRCDPISGHVSLFWYQQALGQGPEFLTYFQNEAQLDKSGLPSDRFFAERPEGSVSTLKIQRTQQEDSAVYLCASSLAGQQKVYFGPGTRLTVT.

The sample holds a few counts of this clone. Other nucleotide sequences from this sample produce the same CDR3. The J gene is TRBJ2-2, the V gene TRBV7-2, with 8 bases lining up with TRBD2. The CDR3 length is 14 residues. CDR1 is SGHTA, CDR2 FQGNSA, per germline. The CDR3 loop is CAGAGGARTGELFF. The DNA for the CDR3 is TGTGCTGGTGCGGGGGGCGCAAGAACCGGGGAGCTGTTTTTT.

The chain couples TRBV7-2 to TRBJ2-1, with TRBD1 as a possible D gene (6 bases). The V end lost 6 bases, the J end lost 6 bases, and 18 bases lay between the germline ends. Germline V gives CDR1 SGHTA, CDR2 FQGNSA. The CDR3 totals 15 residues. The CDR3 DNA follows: TGTGCCAGCAGGGCAGTTGGCAGGGGTGGCAATGAGCAGTTCTTC. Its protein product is CASRAVGRGGNEQFF.

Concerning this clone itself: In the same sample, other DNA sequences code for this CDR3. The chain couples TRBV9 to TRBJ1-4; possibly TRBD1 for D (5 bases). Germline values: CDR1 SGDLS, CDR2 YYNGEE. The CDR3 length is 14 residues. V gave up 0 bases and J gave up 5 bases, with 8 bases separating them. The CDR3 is CASSVGGANEKLFF. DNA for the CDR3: TGTGCCAGCAGCGTAGGAGGGGCGAATGAAAAACTGTTTTTT. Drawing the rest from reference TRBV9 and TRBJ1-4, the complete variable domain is DSGVTQTPKHLITATGQRVTLRCSPRSGDLSVYWYQQSLDQGLQFLIQYYNGEERAKGNILERFSAQQFPDLHSELNLSSLELGDSALYFCASSVGGANEKLFFGSGTQLSVL.

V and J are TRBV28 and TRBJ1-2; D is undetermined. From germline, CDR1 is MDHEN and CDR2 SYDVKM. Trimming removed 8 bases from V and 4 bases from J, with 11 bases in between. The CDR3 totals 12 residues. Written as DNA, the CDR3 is TGTGCCAGCGGAATACTAGTCTATGGCTACACCTTC. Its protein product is CASGILVYGYTF.

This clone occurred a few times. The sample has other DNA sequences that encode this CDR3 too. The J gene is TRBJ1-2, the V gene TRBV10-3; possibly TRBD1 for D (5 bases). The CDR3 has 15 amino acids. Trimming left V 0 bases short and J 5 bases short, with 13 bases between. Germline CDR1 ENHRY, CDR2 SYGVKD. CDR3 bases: TGTGCCATCAGTGAGTCTGTATGGGGCTGGTATGGCTACACCTTC. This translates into CAISESVWGWYGYTF.